The present T cell receptor (beta chain) was sequenced within a study of shared clonotypes between healthy human individuals (dated by TCRdb to 2018 to 2021). About the study as a whole: The cohort comprised a couple of women and three men aged 18 to 49 years. To increase sequencing depth and limit assay-specific biases, different laboratories used diverse techniques to prepare libraries and sequence TCR repertoires. For each donor, CD4 naive and CD4 memory were each run on three plates, CD8 naive on two plates, and CD8 memory on one plate. Leukapheresis yielded between about 0.94 and 8.9 billion PBMCs per donor. The study deeply sequenced blood TCR repertoires of about 5 healthy adults to estimate repertoire size and the extent of clonotype sharing between individuals. Broad study findings and their caveats: Incomplete sequencing was indicated by rarefaction of sorted-subset datasets, despite the large sequencing depth. Because the study included only a small number of donors, the genetic and exposure-history diversity represented was limited. Naive subsets generally had larger estimated clonotype richness than memory subsets did. Compared with non-shared clonotypes, clonotypes shared by all four sorted-subset donors had higher generation probabilities. When a few donors were compared, the shared fraction of clonotypes was about 5.2% for naive CD4, approximately 3.5% for naive CD8, 2.3% for memory CD4, and 0.35% to 0.5% for memory CD8. Based on pairwise subsampling, the degree of clonotype sharing among donors was expected to be affected by sequencing depth. Only blood was sampled, and tissue TCR repertoires likely differ from those in blood.

Comment on this clone: It lacks a known antigen. Base qualities were left out, and no much larger clone turns up one base away.

Including the terminal cysteine and phenylalanine, the CDR3 comprises 16 residues. Kept here is only the CDR3 DNA, which spans 48 bases and is read in frame from base 1. CD8 naive samples consisted of CD45RO-negative cells that were positively selected for CCR7, yielding a CD45RA+CCR7+ population without TemRA cells. Donors were healthy HIV-negative adults with no recently reported acute infections or vaccinations. All donors were Caucasian adults living in Nashville, Tennessee, USA. Blood was obtained by leukapheresis, after which PBMCs were separated by Ficoll-Histopaque density gradient centrifugation and cryopreserved in liquid nitrogen vapor phase. Analytical flow cytometry was used to check the purity and quantity of every magnetically sorted T cell population. Each sorted fraction had its genomic DNA isolated and then quantified by UV absorbance on a Nanodrop 2000c. Using the deep immunoSEQ assay, multiplex PCR amplified TCR CDR3 regions from genomic DNA. For each cell subset, the extracted genomic DNA was distributed evenly across all wells of several immunoSEQ 96-well plates, and each plate served as one replicate. Each replicate PCR for sorted subsets received about 200 ng genomic DNA, equal to about 30,000 T cell genomes. Purified libraries were measured with a Qubit 3.0 fluorometer, size-checked on a Bioanalyzer 2100, and measured again with the KAPA Library Quantification kit. Every immunoSEQ 96-well plate was sequenced on a separate single-read 150-cycle Illumina NextSeq 550 flow cell. As for the authors' bioinformatics: Because the immunoSEQ output included only junctional sequences and no quality scores, the filtering could not be the same as the filtering used for full-length reads. Sequences were annotated with PyIR, a Python wrapper for IgBLAST v1.9, using IMGT germline references to assign V/J genes and CDR3. Reads were removed for weak V/J assignments (E-value above 1e-6), missing CDR3, stop codons, out-of-frame junctions, or ambiguous translated residues. V3J clonotypes were defined as sequences sharing the same inferred V gene, J gene, and CDR3 amino acid sequence. The percentage overlap between two repertoires was calculated by dividing the number of shared unique clonotypes by the size of the smaller repertoire. Three approaches were used to assess repertoire richness: RTK rarefaction, the Chao1 estimator, and Recon v2.1 estimates of unobserved clonotypes. Generation probabilities for all TCRbeta clonotypes obtained by the gDNA method from a handful of donors were computed using OLGA. TCRdb obtained this table from immuneACCESS and retained in-frame rearrangements with V and J assigned. These tables miss some clones; where compared with another copy, unresolved V genes account for less than half of the shortfall, and the remainder is unexplained. That table supplies the V and J calls and clone size; D and trimming were determined from the DNA. Recorded for this sample are over 750,000 clones; just over 95% of them occurred a single time. Of the sample, over 0.2% is held by the ten largest clones.

Sequencing was done on a sample of naive CD8+ T cells sorted from blood. Taken with the paper, the label for cell subset or site translates to: CD45RA+CCR7+. The rearranged chain carries TRBV12-2 and TRBJ2-2; the D call of TRBD2 is as the table states it, not checked on the DNA. TRBV12-2 is flagged as a pseudogene. This TCR was sampled from a man aged 30-40 years in good health. The DNA is TGTGCAAGTCGCTTAGTGAGGGAGGGAGGTACCGGGGAGCTGTTTTTT. This gives the protein CASRLVREGGTGELFF.